One sample yielded the 3 T cell receptor beta chains listed below, sequenced in a study of OX40 agonist ivuxolimab in advanced cancers. The table came from immunoSEQ multiplex PCR; TCRdb's copy has only in-frame clones and leaves some out. The top ten clones hold roughly 0.72% of a sample with 77,000 or so clones, roughly 90% of them seen once. Sequenced here: CD4+ or CD8+ T cells sorted from blood, sampled in a trial of the OX40 agonist ivuxolimab. These receptors were taken from an adult with an advanced solid tumor such as melanoma, head and neck, liver or kidney cancer.

V usage is TRBV30 and J usage is TRBJ2-1; D is ambiguous. CDR1 is GTSNPN and CDR2 is SVGIG in the germline V gene (reference sequence). This CDR3 comprises 10 residues. The V end was cut by 5 bases, the J end by 9 bases, with 8 bases between. CDR3 amino acids: CAWGRSEQFF. The CDR3 DNA is TGTGCCTGGGGGCGGAGTGAGCAGTTCTTC.

The chain carries TRBV2 and TRBJ1-5; possible D gene TRBD1, 6 bases. This CDR3 is 14 amino acids long. Germline V CDR1 and CDR2: SNHLY, FYNNEI. V lost 7 bases, J lost 1 base, and 11 bases lay in between. DNA for the CDR3: TGTGCCAGCAAGCTGGGGACAAGCAATCAGCCCCAGCATTTT. Encoded protein: CASKLGTSNQPQHF.

The chain links TRBV2 to TRBJ1-3; D is possibly TRBD1 (5 bases). Trimming removed 3 bases from V and 0 bases from J, with 12 bases in between. Looked up from germline, CDR1 is SNHLY and CDR2 is FYNNEI. The CDR3 contains 16 residues. This chain's CDR3 is CASSERQSGSGNTIYF. For the CDR3, the DNA is TGTGCCAGCAGTGAGAGACAGTCCGGCTCTGGAAACACCATATATTTT.